The clone carrying this T cell receptor beta chain has only one observation. This sample is drawn from a study of blood T cell repertoires in COVID-19. Study-level background: T cells, B-cell-depleted T cells, or PBMCs supplied cDNA or gDNA.

As originally analysed: It was from reference gene primer amplification that nucleated cell counts were estimated. Libraries were prepared by immunoSEQ multiplex PCR; TCRdb keeps only in-frame clonotypes and omits some of them. From that table come the V and J calls and clone size; the DNA was used to work out D and trimming. This table has about 270,000 clones, around 86% appearing once. The clonotype was recovered from a man between 40 and 49 years old with active or convalescent COVID-19. The sequenced material came from peripheral blood.

This CDR3 reads CASSLLYGRYPSTDTQYF. DNA of the CDR3: TGTGCCAGCAGCTTATTGTACGGGAGGTATCCTAGCACAGATACGCAGTATTTT. This rearrangement joins TRBV13 to TRBJ2-3; 7 bases are a match to TRBD2. The CDR3 is 18 residues long. J gave up 0 bases and V 2 bases, and 11 bases lay outside the gene matches. Germline CDR1 and CDR2: PRHDT and FYEKMQ (reference sequence). The full variable domain, its missing parts supplied by reference TRBV13 and TRBJ2-3, is AAGVIQSPRHLIKEKRETATLKCYPIPRHDTVYWYQQGPGQDPQFLISFYEKMQSDKGSIPDRFSAQQFSDYHSELNMSSLELGDSALYFCASSLLYGRYPSTDTQYFGPGTRLTVL.